Below are 26 T cell receptor beta chains sequenced from a single sample in a study of T-cell reconstitution after alpha-beta-depleted transplantation in children. During its preparation, the TCRbeta library received unique molecular identifiers. TCRdb re-called the PCR reads through MiXCR, storing one row per CDR3 protein. The table has around 700,000 distinct CDR3 sequences, around 14% seen once; the top ten hold 0.65% to 0.9%. The sample in question was PBMCs, obtained before TCRalphabeta/CD19-depleted stem cell transplant. These receptor sequences come from a girl aged 2 to 10 with congenital amegakaryocytic thrombocytopenia, due to receive a stem cell transplant.

The V and J genes are TRBV3-1 and TRBJ2-5; D perhaps matches TRBD2 (5 bases). The CDR3 runs 16 residues. Per the germline V gene, CDR1 is LGHDT and CDR2 is YNNKEL (reference sequence). Deletions cut 6 bases from V and 2 bases from J, with 19 bases between. This chain's CDR3 is CASRPIGVAQQETQYF. In DNA form, the CDR3 reads TGTGCCAGCAGGCCCATTGGGGTAGCGCAACAAGAGACCCAGTACTTC.

This clonotype appeared many times. The chain combines TRBV6-5 with TRBJ1-2; D remains unclear. The V gene's germline CDR1 is MNHEY and CDR2 SVGAGI. V lost 0 bases and J lost 4, with 15 bases in between. The CDR3 consists of 16 residues. The CDR3 nucleotides read TGTGCCAGCAGTTACTCCCGGACGGGGATCCCCTATGGCTACACCTTC. This gives the protein CASSYSRTGIPYGYTF.

The genes are TRBV30 and TRBJ1-2, with D tentatively TRBD1 (5 bases). CDR1 is GTSNPN, CDR2 SVGIG, per germline (reference sequence). The CDR3 length is 10 residues. Trimming took 5 bases from V and 7 from J, leaving 8 bases between them. In DNA, the CDR3 is TGTGCCTGGGAGGGGACTGGCTACACCTTC. Its protein is CAWEGTGYTF.

This clonotype was observed a handful of times. The rearrangement links TRBV9 to TRBJ2-2; 11 nucleotides line up with TRBD2. CDR1 and CDR2 (germline): SGDLS, YYNGEE. With V trimmed by 9 bases and J by 0 bases, 1 base remained unmatched. The CDR3 consists of 14 residues. The CDR3 coding sequence is TGTGCCACGACTAGCGGGGCGAACACCGGGGAGCTGTTTTTT. Residues: CATTSGANTGELFF.

The rearrangement uses TRBV7-7 and TRBJ2-5; D perhaps matches TRBD1 (6 bases). Germline CDR1 SSHAT, CDR2 FNYEAQ (reference sequence). Trimming removed 5 bases at V and 5 bases at J, with 12 bases between. This CDR3 is built from 13 residues. The chain's CDR3 is CASSKDSQETQYF. The CDR3 nucleotides read TGTGCCAGCAGCAAGGACAGTCAGGAGACCCAGTACTTC.

This clonotype was counted between two and nine times. The V and J genes are TRBV20-1 and TRBJ2-7; 7 bases agree with TRBD1. Trimming took 3 bases from V and 2 from J; bases not matched to a gene: 4. The CDR3 is 13 residues long. Looked up from germline, CDR1 is DFQATT and CDR2 is SNEGSKA (reference sequence). CDR3 coding DNA: TGCAGTGCTAGGGCTGGGACAGCCTACGAGCAGTACTTC. Protein: CSARAGTAYEQYF.

Only a few counts were recorded for this clonotype. This chain uses TRBV29-1 with TRBJ2-1, with a tentative D call TRBD1 (6 bases). Per germline, CDR1 SQVTM and CDR2 ANQGSEA. V lost 7 bases and J lost 8, with 12 bases in between. The CDR3 sequence is 11 residues long. In DNA, the CDR3 is TGCAGCGCCGGGACAAGATATGAGCAGTTCTTC. The encoded protein is CSAGTRYEQFF.

This clonotype occurred many times. This sequence joins TRBV7-9 and TRBJ2-1; maybe TRBD2 (6 bases). The CDR3 runs 16 residues. CDR1 SEHNR and CDR2 FQNEAQ come from the germline V gene (reference sequence). V was clipped by 5 bases and J by 4 bases, with 18 bases between them. The CDR3: CASSPAGGVAYNEQFF. The CDR3 coding sequence is TGTGCCAGCAGCCCGGCGGGCGGGGTAGCTTACAATGAGCAGTTCTTC.

On this clonotype: Being one base from a much bigger clone, this may be a read error. The V call is TRBV5-6, the J call TRBJ2-5; D gene uncertain. In germline, CDR1 is SGHDT, CDR2 YYEEEE. V lost 6 bases, J lost 2 bases, and 11 bases lay in between. The CDR3 loop spans 13 amino acids. In nucleotides, the CDR3 is TGTGCCAGCACCTTTACATTACAAGAGACCCAGTACTTC. It is translated as CASTFTLQETQYF.

The chain recombines TRBV11-2 with TRBJ2-4; 11 bases are shared with TRBD2. CDR1 and CDR2 from the germline V gene are SGHAT and FQNNGV. Losses at the gene ends were 4 bases for V and 0 bases for J; bases not matched to a gene: 11. The CDR3 is 19 residues long. The CDR3 here is CASSSTGTSGTLAKNIQYF. DNA for the CDR3: TGTGCCAGCAGCTCCACCGGGACTAGCGGCACATTAGCCAAAAACATTCAGTACTTC.

This clonotype appeared a few times. This rearrangement joins TRBV20-1 to TRBJ2-7; D assignment may be TRBD1 or TRBD2 (5 bases each). From germline, CDR1 is DFQATT and CDR2 SNEGSKA (reference sequence). Trimming stripped 3 bases from V and 4 bases from J, with 13 bases between. The CDR3 covers 13 residues. In nucleotides, the CDR3 is TGCAGTGCTAGGAACGGTGAGGGGTACGAGCAGTACTTC. Amino acid sequence: CSARNGEGYEQYF.

At least ten counts were recorded for this clonotype. The CDR3 is CGVQLLDEAFF. CDR3 sequence (DNA): TGCGGGGTTCAACTCCTCGACGAAGCTTTCTTT. The chain links TRBV20-1 to TRBJ1-1; D gene uncertain. Germline CDR1 DFQATT, CDR2 SNEGSKA (reference sequence). The CDR3 is 11 amino acids.

This clonotype appeared many times. The genes are TRBV12-3 or TRBV12-4 and TRBJ2-1, with D uncertain. The ends were cut back, 3 bases at V and 8 bases at J, with 14 bases in the middle. This CDR3 has 14 residues. For the CDR3, the DNA is TGTGCCAGCAGTTTCATGCTATCCGGCGATGAGCAGTTCTTC. Protein: CASSFMLSGDEQFF.

This clonotype has a handful of counts. This chain uses TRBV29-1 with TRBJ2-5, with 9 positions matching TRBD2. Germline-derived CDR1 and CDR2 are SQVTM and ANQGSEA. V lost 3 bases to trimming and J lost 5 bases; unmatched junction nucleotides: 7. The CDR3 runs 14 residues. This chain's CDR3 is CSVDLSGSGETQYF. The CDR3 DNA reads TGCAGCGTTGATCTTAGCGGGAGTGGGGAGACCCAGTACTTC.

This clonotype showed up many times. V is TRBV20-1 and J is TRBJ1-5; D remains ambiguous. The V end was cut by 3 bases, the J end by 6 bases, with 12 bases between. This CDR3 is 13 amino acids long. Per the germline V gene, CDR1 is DFQATT and CDR2 is SNEGSKA (reference sequence). CDR3 in amino acids: CSASPSGSQPQHF. CDR3 DNA sequence: TGCAGTGCTAGCCCCTCGGGGAGTCAGCCCCAGCATTTT.

This clonotype was seen ten or more times. V gene TRBV5-1 combines with J gene TRBJ2-7, with TRBD1 matching over 9 bases. Germline values: CDR1 SGHRS, CDR2 YFSETQ. This CDR3 has 14 residues. V lost 4 bases and J lost 4; bases outside the gene matches: 6. CDR3 protein: CASSPDRGMYEQYF. The CDR3 bases are TGCGCCAGCAGCCCCGACAGGGGGATGTACGAGCAGTACTTC.

This clonotype was seen a few times. The chain carries TRBV5-1 and TRBJ2-5, with D possibly matching TRBD2 (5 bases). Germline loops: CDR1 SGHRS, CDR2 YFSETQ. The CDR3 loop spans 18 amino acids. The germline V and J ends were trimmed by 1 base and 0 bases, with 19 bases remaining between them. The CDR3, as DNA: TGCGCCAGCAGCTTGAGGCGAGGGTCCATGCTCTACCAAGAGACCCAGTACTTC. Its protein is CASSLRRGSMLYQETQYF.

The chain has TRBV6-1 and TRBJ2-1, with D tentatively TRBD1 (6 bases). The CDR3 has 15 amino acids. V was cut by 6 bases and J by 0 bases, with 12 bases left in between. Germline V lookup: CDR1 MNHNS, CDR2 SASEGT. CDR3 loop: CASRLTGSSYNEQFF. In DNA form, the CDR3 reads TGTGCCAGCAGACTCACAGGGTCCTCCTACAATGAGCAGTTCTTC.

This clonotype has just a few counts. The chain uses TRBV5-5 and TRBJ1-2; possibly TRBD1 for D (5 bases). Deletions cut 3 bases from V and 4 bases from J, with 13 bases between. This CDR3 has 14 residues. The germline V gene has CDR1 SGHKS and CDR2 YYEKEE (reference sequence). CDR3 DNA sequence: TGTGCCAGCAGCTACGGGGGGGATCTCTATGGCTACACCTTC. It yields the protein CASSYGGDLYGYTF.

The chain is built from TRBV7-9 and TRBJ2-7; D unclear. This CDR3 has 14 amino acids. Germline V CDR1 and CDR2: SEHNR, FQNEAQ (reference sequence). V was clipped by 5 bases and J by 0 bases, with 11 bases between them. The chain's CDR3 is CASSVRHLSYEQYF. The CDR3 DNA reads as TGTGCCAGCAGCGTCCGGCACCTCTCCTACGAGCAGTACTTC.

This clonotype was picked up many times. The V and J genes are TRBV18 and TRBJ2-1; 8 positions match TRBD2. The CDR3 contains 14 residues. J was trimmed by 7 bases and V by 2 bases; bases with no gene match: 4. CDR1 is KGHSH, CDR2 LQKENI, per germline. DNA for the CDR3: TGTGCCAGCTCACCATCCGGGACTAGAAATGAGCAGTTCTTC. This gives the protein CASSPSGTRNEQFF.

The chain combines TRBV30 with TRBJ2-7, with D maybe TRBD1 (5 bases). Germline CDR1 and CDR2: GTSNPN and SVGIG (reference sequence). The CDR3 length is 13 residues. V lost 0 bases and J lost 2, with 8 bases in between. The CDR3 nucleotides read TGTGCCTGGAGTGTAAAAGGGGCCTACGAGCAGTACTTC. Translating gives CAWSVKGAYEQYF.

This rearrangement joins TRBV7-6 to TRBJ2-7; no clear D gene. The CDR3 spans 14 residues. Per germline, CDR1 SGHVS and CDR2 FNYEAQ. The ends were cut back, 7 bases at V and 3 bases at J, with 16 bases in the middle. For the CDR3, the DNA is TGTGCCAGCACCTCAGAGCTCCCAGGCTACGAGCAGTACTTC. This encodes CASTSELPGYEQYF.

This clonotype has at least ten counts. V and J are TRBV12-3 or TRBV12-4 and TRBJ2-1; 7 nucleotides match TRBD2. V lost 5 bases, J lost 5 bases, and 15 bases stayed unmatched. The CDR3 has 17 amino acids. DNA of the CDR3: TGTGCCAGCAGTCAAAGGCCCCTAGCGGAAGGGGACAATGAGCAGTTCTTC. It specifies CASSQRPLAEGDNEQFF.

This clonotype showed up many times. The chain links TRBV30 to TRBJ1-5; D is uncertain. This CDR3 spans 15 amino acids. The V gene lost 1 base and the J gene lost 0 bases, with 10 bases spanning the gap. CDR1 and CDR2 (germline): GTSNPN, SVGIG (reference sequence). The CDR3 bases are TGTGCCTGGAGTGCAGTCCACCGTAGCAATCAGCCCCAGCATTTT. Its translation: CAWSAVHRSNQPQHF.

Ten or more counts support this clonotype. The chain is built from TRBV5-6 and TRBJ2-1; tentative D call: TRBD2 (6 bases). Trimming took 4 bases from V and 4 from J, leaving 15 bases between them. Germline V lookup: CDR1 SGHDT, CDR2 YYEEEE. The length of the CDR3 is 15 residues. CDR3 coding DNA: TGTGCCAGCAGCGGGCTCGGGAGAGCATACAATGAGCAGTTCTTC. Protein: CASSGLGRAYNEQFF.